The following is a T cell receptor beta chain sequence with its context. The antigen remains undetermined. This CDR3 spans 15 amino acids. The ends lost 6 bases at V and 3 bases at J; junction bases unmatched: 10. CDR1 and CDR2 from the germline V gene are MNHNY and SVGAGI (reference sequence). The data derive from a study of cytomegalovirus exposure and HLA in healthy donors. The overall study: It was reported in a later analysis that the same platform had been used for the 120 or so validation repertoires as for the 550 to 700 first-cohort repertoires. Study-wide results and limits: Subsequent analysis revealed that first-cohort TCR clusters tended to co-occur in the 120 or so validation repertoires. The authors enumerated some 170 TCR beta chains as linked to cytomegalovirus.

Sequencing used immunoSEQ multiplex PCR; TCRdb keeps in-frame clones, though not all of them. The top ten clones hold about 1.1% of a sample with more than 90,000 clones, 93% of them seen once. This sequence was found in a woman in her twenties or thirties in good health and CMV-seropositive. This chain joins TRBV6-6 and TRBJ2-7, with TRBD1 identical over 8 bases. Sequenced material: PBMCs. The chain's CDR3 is CASRRTGLGGYEQYF. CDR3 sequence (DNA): TGTGCCAGCAGGCGGACAGGGCTGGGGGGCTACGAGCAGTACTTC.